This TCR beta chain was identified in a study of shared clonotypes between healthy human individuals. Study results and caveats: Against clonotypes common to all four donors, non-shared ones had lower generation probabilities.

As defined, naive CD8 cells were CD45RO-negative and positively selected for CCR7, with terminally differentiated effector memory CD45RA+ cells excluded. The CDR3 is 12 residues long. The V end was cut by 6 bases, the J end by 1 base, with 7 bases between. Germline values: CDR1 MNHNY, CDR2 SVGAGI (reference sequence). An even split of each subset's genomic DNA across several immunoSEQ plates was performed. Sorted subsets were amplified in replicate PCRs using approximately 0.2 ug DNA, roughly 30,000 T cell genomes. Clones were sequenced by immunoSEQ multiplex PCR, and TCRdb holds only the in-frame ones, with some missing. In the table there are some 740,000 clones, 80% to 95% of which are singletons. Concerning this clone: Its antigen is still unknown.

The chain links TRBV6-6 to TRBJ2-7; D not resolved. The specimen sequenced was naive CD8+ T cells sorted from blood. The sequence was obtained from a man under 40 in good health. The CDR3: CASRGGSYEQYF. CDR3 in DNA: TGTGCCAGCAGGGGCGGTTCCTACGAGCAGTACTTC.